Reported below is one TCR beta chain. This sample was included in a study of T cell changes during pregnancy in multiple sclerosis. The length of the CDR3 is 13 residues. Germline V gene data show CDR1 as SGHRS and CDR2 as YFSETQ. V lost 1 base, J lost 2 bases, and 6 bases lay in between. Some clones are missing from TCRdb's copy, which holds only in-frame ones; the method was immunoSEQ multiplex PCR. The data contain around 100,000 clones, about 90% of them singletons. This rearrangement joins TRBV5-1 to TRBJ2-5, with no clear D. Sequencing used peripheral blood, obtained after pregnancy. The TCR was taken from a female donor with multiple sclerosis, enrolled in a pregnancy study. In nucleotides, the CDR3 is TGCGCCAGCAGCTTGCGGGTTCAAGAGACCCAGTACTTC. Residues: CASSLRVQETQYF. The variable domain in full, with the rest retrieved from reference TRBV5-1 and TRBJ2-5, is KAGVTQTPRYLIKTRGQQVTLSCSPISGHRSVSWYQQTPGQGLQFLFEYFSETQRNKGNFPGRFSGRQFSNSRSEMNVSTLELGDSALYLCASSLRVQETQYFGPGTRLLVL.